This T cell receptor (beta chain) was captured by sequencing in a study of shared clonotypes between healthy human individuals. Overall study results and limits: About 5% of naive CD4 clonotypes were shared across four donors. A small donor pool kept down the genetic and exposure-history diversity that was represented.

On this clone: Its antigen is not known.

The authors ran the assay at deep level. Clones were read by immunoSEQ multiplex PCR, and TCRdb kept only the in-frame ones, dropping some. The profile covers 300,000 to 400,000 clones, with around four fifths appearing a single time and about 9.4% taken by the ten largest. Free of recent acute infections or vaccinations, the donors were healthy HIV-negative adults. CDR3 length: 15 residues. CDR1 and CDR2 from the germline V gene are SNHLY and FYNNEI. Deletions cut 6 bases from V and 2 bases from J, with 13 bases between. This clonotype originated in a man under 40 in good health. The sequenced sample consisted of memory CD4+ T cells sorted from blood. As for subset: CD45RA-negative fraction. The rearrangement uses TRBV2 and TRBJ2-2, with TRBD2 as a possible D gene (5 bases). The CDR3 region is CASRAPGSNTGELFF. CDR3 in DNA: TGTGCCAGCAGGGCCCCGGGATCTAACACCGGGGAGCTGTTTTTT.